These 25 T cell receptor beta chains originate from one sample sequenced in a study of T cells in Graves' hyperthyroidism and ophthalmopathy. Amplification of TCR beta CDR3 regions was performed using RNA transcripts as template. An initial round of RT-PCR targeting the TCR CDR3 relied on the HTBI primer set. In TCRdb, the multiplex PCR reads were re-called with MiXCR into one record per CDR3 protein. The table records about 52,000 distinct CDR3 sequences, roughly 50% of them present only once. The sequenced sample consisted of blood. These receptors originate from a woman between 45 and 60 years old with Graves' ophthalmopathy.

V usage is TRBV7-3 and J usage is TRBJ2-5; 8 nucleotides match TRBD2. J was trimmed by 5 bases and V by 5 bases; bases with no gene match: 16. The V gene's germline CDR1 is SGHTA and CDR2 FQGTGA. This CDR3 region has 17 residues. CDR3 residues: CASSILGAGGNNETQYF. CDR3 in DNA: TGTGCCAGCAGCATCCTGGGGGCGGGAGGCAACAATGAGACCCAGTACTTC.

This clonotype was detected ten times or more. This chain joins TRBV19 and TRBJ1-4; D may be TRBD1 (5 bases). The CDR3 is 13 residues long. V was trimmed by 8 bases and J by 5 bases, leaving 12 bases between them. In germline, CDR1 is LNHDA, CDR2 SQIVND (reference sequence). The DNA for the CDR3 is TGTGCCAGTCGGGGGAGGCCCAATGAAAAACTGTTTTTT. Amino acids: CASRGRPNEKLFF.

V usage is TRBV20-1 and J usage is TRBJ2-7, with 7 bases matching TRBD1. Germline lookup yields CDR1 DFQATT and CDR2 SNEGSKA (reference sequence). V lost 3 bases to trimming and J lost 6 bases; unmatched junction nucleotides: 5. This CDR3 has 12 residues. The CDR3 DNA follows: TGCAGTGCTAGGGACAGGTCGGGCGAGCAGTACTTC. Translating it yields CSARDRSGEQYF.

The V call is TRBV7-3, the J call TRBJ2-2; no definite D call. Germline V CDR1 and CDR2: SGHTA, FQGTGA. The CDR3 contains 15 residues. V was trimmed by 5 bases and J by 10 bases, leaving 20 bases between them. CDR3 sequence reads: CASSPSLSLEEELFF. For the CDR3, the DNA is TGTGCCAGCAGCCCAAGTCTTTCGTTGGAAGAGGAGCTGTTTTTT. The entire variable domain, with the rest obtained from reference TRBV7-3 and TRBJ2-2, is as follows: GAGVSQTPSNKVTEKGKYVELRCDPISGHTALYWYRQSLGQGPEFLIYFQGTGAADDSGLPNDRFFAVRPEGSVSTLKIQRTERGDSAVYLCASSPSLSLEEELFFGEGSRLTVL.

Comments on this clonotype: Germline and junction disagree at one end, which may indicate a read error. The chain combines TRBV2 with TRBJ2-7; 9 bases map to TRBD1. There are 16 residues in the CDR3. Looked up from germline, CDR1 is SNHLY and CDR2 is FYNNEI. The CDR3 here is CANSARDRVLSYEQYF. In DNA, the CDR3 is TGTGCCAACAGTGCCCGGGACAGGGTGCTTTCCTACGAGCAGTACTTC.

This clonotype showed up many times. A much larger clone lies a single base off, so this may be a read error. In nucleotides, the CDR3 is TGTGTCAGCACCAAGCAGAGGAACACTGAAGCTTTCTTT. Protein: CVSTKQRNTEAFF. V usage is TRBV7-8 and J usage is TRBJ1-1; D not resolved. Germline lookup yields CDR1 SGHVS and CDR2 FQNEAQ. The CDR3 has 13 amino acids.

Many counts were recorded for this clonotype. This sequence joins TRBV18 and TRBJ2-7, with a tentative D call TRBD1 (5 bases). CDR1 KGHSH and CDR2 LQKENI come from the germline V gene. This CDR3 has 12 amino acids. V was shortened by 3 bases and J by 6 bases, with 9 bases between the two germline ends. The CDR3 DNA follows: TGTGCCAGCTCACCCCCAGGGTTCGAGCAGTACTTC. Translated: CASSPPGFEQYF.

The J gene is TRBJ2-7, the V gene TRBV20-1; 9 bases line up with TRBD1. The CDR3 spans 13 residues. The V segment lost 5 bases and the J segment 0 bases; nucleotides outside the gene matches: 2. From germline, CDR1 is DFQATT and CDR2 SNEGSKA (reference sequence). In nucleotides, the CDR3 is TGCAGTGCTCAGGACAGGGGCTCCTACGAGCAGTACTTC. This gives the protein CSAQDRGSYEQYF.

Of note for this clonotype: This may be a read error: a much more frequent sequence differs by one nucleotide. The chain links TRBV7-2 to TRBJ1-6; D is undetermined. Trimming stripped 5 bases from V and 10 bases from J, with 18 bases between. The germline V gene encodes CDR1 SGHTA and CDR2 FQGNSA. The CDR3 covers 15 residues. This CDR3 is CASSPGMEARSPLHF. The CDR3 DNA reads as TGTGCCAGCAGCCCTGGGATGGAGGCGCGATCACCCCTCCACTTT.

This chain connects TRBV10-2 to TRBJ2-1, with 10 nucleotides matching TRBD2. This CDR3 comprises 14 residues. Trimming removed 7 bases from V and 7 bases from J; junction bases left unmatched: 7. Germline V gene data show CDR1 as WSHSY and CDR2 as SAAADI. CDR3 sequence (DNA): TGCGCCAGCATGGAGCGGGGGGGCCAGAATGAGCAGTTCTTC. Its translation: CASMERGGQNEQFF.

This clonotype was seen at least ten times. CDR3 sequence: CASSPPGRGSPLHF. The CDR3 DNA is TGTGCCAGCAGCCCACCGGGACGTGGCTCACCCCTCCACTTT. The V and J genes are TRBV5-4 and TRBJ1-6; D is possibly TRBD1 (5 bases). The CDR3 loop spans 14 amino acids. V lost 4 bases to trimming and J lost 10 bases, with 15 bases between them. Germline CDR1 is SGHNT and CDR2 is YYREEE (reference sequence).

This clonotype has ten or more counts. This chain's CDR3 is CASSQAETQYF. CDR3 DNA sequence: TGTGCCAGCAGCCAAGCCGAGACCCAGTACTTC. The chain uses TRBV3-1 and TRBJ2-5; D not certain. Trimming shortened V by 1 base and J by 5 bases, and 2 bases separated the two germline ends. Germline loops: CDR1 LGHDT, CDR2 YNNKEL (reference sequence). The length of the CDR3 is 11 residues.

The chain combines TRBV24-1 with TRBJ2-5; D not certain. The germline CDR1 and CDR2 sequences are KGHDR and SFDVKD. Trimming pared 5 bases from V and 2 bases from J, leaving 8 bases between. This CDR3 is built from 13 residues. CDR3 DNA: TGTGCCACCAGTGGTGAATATCAAGAGACCCAGTACTTC. Translating gives CATSGEYQETQYF.

This clonotype came up many times. This may come from a read error, since a much larger clone is one base off. The chain is built from TRBV7-3 and TRBJ2-3, with 15 positions matching TRBD2. The germline V gene has CDR1 SGHTA and CDR2 FQGTGA. This CDR3 contains 16 residues. V lost 5 bases and J lost 4; bases outside the gene matches: 4. The CDR3 protein is CASSGTSGGYADTQYF. The CDR3 DNA follows: TGTGCCAGCAGCGGGACTAGCGGGGGGTACGCAGATACGCAGTATTTT.

This clonotype was detected ten times or more. V gene TRBV9 combines with J gene TRBJ2-7; TRBD1 matches 9 bases. Germline values: CDR1 SGDLS, CDR2 YYNGEE. V lost 3 bases, J lost 6 bases, and 7 bases stayed unmatched. This CDR3 region has 14 residues. Written as DNA, the CDR3 is TGTGCCAGCAGCGCCCGGACAGGGGTCGGCGAGCAGTACTTC. Translating gives CASSARTGVGEQYF.

The chain carries TRBV2 and TRBJ2-1, with D perhaps TRBD1 or TRBD2 (5 bases each). V dropped 6 bases and J dropped 8 bases, with 26 bases sitting between them. This CDR3 has 17 residues. Germline V gene lookup returns CDR1 SNHLY and CDR2 FYNNEI. CDR3: CASSFRQKVGVGYEQFF. In DNA form, the CDR3 reads TGTGCCAGCAGCTTCCGACAGAAAGTGGGGGTTGGTTATGAGCAGTTCTTC.

The chain combines TRBV10-3 with TRBJ2-2, with TRBD2 matching over 10 bases. CDR1 and CDR2 from the germline V gene are ENHRY and SYGVKD. V was pared by 7 bases and J by 6 bases, with 14 bases of the junction left unmatched. The CDR3 runs to 17 residues. The CDR3 coding sequence is TGTGCCATCAAACCCACCCCACAAGCGGGGGGGGCCGGGGAGCTGTTTTTT. It yields the protein CAIKPTPQAGGAGELFF.

Concerning this clonotype itself: At one end, the junction sequence differs from germline, possibly due to a read error. J is TRBJ2-6 and V is TRBV5-1, with D possibly called TRBD1 or TRBD2 (5 bases each). Germline V gene lookup returns CDR1 SGHRS and CDR2 YFSETQ. This CDR3 contains 13 residues. The CDR3 DNA reads TGCGCCAGCAGCCCGGGACGGCTGGGCACTGAAGCTTTC. Residues: CASSPGRLGTEAF.

This clonotype was counted ten times or more. The chain has TRBV19 and TRBJ2-4, with a tentative D call TRBD2 (6 bases). V lost 7 bases and J lost 5, with 15 bases in between. CDR3 size: 14 residues. Germline lookup yields CDR1 LNHDA and CDR2 SQIVND (reference sequence). The CDR3 protein is CASTPGWGENIQYF. The CDR3 nucleotides are TGTGCCAGTACACCCGGCTGGGGGGAAAACATTCAGTACTTC.

This clonotype turned up a few times. The chain joins TRBV24-1 to TRBJ1-6; possible D gene TRBD1, 6 bases. The CDR3 covers 16 residues. Germline V lookup: CDR1 KGHDR, CDR2 SFDVKD. V lost 1 base and J lost 6, with 12 bases in between. In DNA, the CDR3 is TGTGCCACCAGTGATTTAGCAGGGGCGCTTAATTCACCCCTCCACTTT. Translating gives CATSDLAGALNSPLHF.

As regards this clonotype: One base away lies a much larger clone, so this may be a sequencing read error. This chain connects TRBV6-6 to TRBJ2-1, with D unclear. The CDR3 has 11 amino acids. CDR1 is MNHNY and CDR2 is SVGAGI in the germline V gene (reference sequence). CDR3 sequence reads: CASSFGSEQLF. The DNA for the CDR3 is TGTGCCAGCAGTTTTGGTAGTGAGCAGCTCTTC.

This clonotype has only one observation. An end of the junction differs from the germline gene, which may be a read error. J is TRBJ2-3 and V is TRBV24-1, with 9 bases matching TRBD2. The CDR3 consists of 15 residues. The germline V gene encodes CDR1 KGHDR and CDR2 SFDVKD. The CDR3 reads CATSVAGTSTDTQYF. The DNA of the CDR3 is TGTGCCACCAGTGTCGCCGGGACTAGCACAGATACGCAGTACTTT.

This clonotype was seen repeatedly, ten times or more. This chain links TRBV7-2 with TRBJ2-7, with 9 nucleotides matching TRBD2. This CDR3 has 14 residues. Losses at the gene ends were 5 bases for V and 0 bases for J; bases not matched to a gene: 2. Germline-derived CDR1 and CDR2 are SGHTA and FQGNSA. The CDR3 protein is CASSGSGSSYEQYF. DNA of the CDR3: TGTGCCAGCAGCGGTAGCGGGAGCTCCTACGAGCAGTACTTC.

The chain carries TRBV20-1 and TRBJ2-3, with D maybe TRBD2 (5 bases). V gave up 6 bases and J gave up 3 bases, with 13 bases separating them. CDR1 DFQATT and CDR2 SNEGSKA come from the germline V gene (reference sequence). This CDR3 is built from 13 residues. The CDR3 coding sequence is TGCAGTGCCACCCCGGGATGGACAGATACGCAGTATTTT. As protein: CSATPGWTDTQYF.

This chain connects TRBV7-2 to TRBJ1-5; D is perhaps TRBD1 (6 bases). The length of the CDR3 is 16 residues. CDR1 and CDR2 (germline): SGHTA, FQGNSA. The V end was cut by 8 bases, the J end by 9 bases, with 26 bases between. The CDR3 DNA follows: TGTGCCAGCTCGGAGGATAAGGCAGGGGCCCAATCGCCCCAGCATTTT. The encoded protein is CASSEDKAGAQSPQHF. The whole variable domain, remainder taken from reference TRBV7-2 and TRBJ1-5, is GAGVSQSPSNKVTEKGKDVELRCDPISGHTALYWYRQSLGQGLEFLIYFQGNSAPDKSGLPSDRFSAERTGGSVSTLTIQRTQQEDSAVYLCASSEDKAGAQSPQHFGDGTRLSIL.